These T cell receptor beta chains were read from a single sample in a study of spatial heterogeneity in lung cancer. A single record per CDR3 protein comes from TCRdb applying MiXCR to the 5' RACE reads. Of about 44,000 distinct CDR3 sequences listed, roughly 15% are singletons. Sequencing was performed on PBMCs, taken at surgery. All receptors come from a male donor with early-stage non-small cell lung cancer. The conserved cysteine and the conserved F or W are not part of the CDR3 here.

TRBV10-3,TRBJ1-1,AIKGNQNTEAF
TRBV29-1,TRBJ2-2,SAQLGPGELF
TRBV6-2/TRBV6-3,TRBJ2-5,ASRWTERETQY
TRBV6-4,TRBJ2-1,ASSDSSGSSYNEQF
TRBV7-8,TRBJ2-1,ASSLAKLGREQF
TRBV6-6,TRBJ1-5,AIGTGGSNQPQH
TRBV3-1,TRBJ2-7,ASSHSSVPNEQY
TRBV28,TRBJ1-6,ASGAWDSNSPLH
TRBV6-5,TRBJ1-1,ASSYPTSAGHPTEAF
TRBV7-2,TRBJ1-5,ASSAGTGGGQPQH
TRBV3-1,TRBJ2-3,ASSHRHTQY
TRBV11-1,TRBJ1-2,ASSPDGYGYT
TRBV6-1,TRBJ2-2,ASSRDSTNTGELI
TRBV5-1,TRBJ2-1,ASYDRGRINEQF
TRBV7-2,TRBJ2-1,ASSPTGVRLF
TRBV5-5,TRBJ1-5,ASSGDRERDQPQH
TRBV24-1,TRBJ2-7,ATSDWRRSYEQY
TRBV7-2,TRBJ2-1,ASSPSASSYNEQF
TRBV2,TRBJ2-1,ASSEETGAEAEQF
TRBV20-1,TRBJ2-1,SARDPGLALNEQF
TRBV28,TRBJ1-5,ASSPPRRGQCNQPQH